These 6 T cell receptor beta chains were sequenced from one sample in a study of T-cell memory formation after mild COVID-19. TCRdb processed the 5' RACE reads anew with MiXCR; each CDR3 protein has one entry. The repertoire holds around 7,100 distinct CDR3 sequences, with about 61% as singletons. Material: PBMCs or a T cell subset sorted from them (not recorded which). The receptors here all came from an adult who had mild COVID-19 (a few samples of this study predate the infection). Cell type and time point are not known.

By its share, this clonotype is medium-sized. The J gene is TRBJ2-1, the V gene TRBV7-3; 8 positions match TRBD2. The length of the CDR3 is 15 residues. Germline CDR1 is SGHTA and CDR2 is FQGTGA. V lost 3 bases to trimming and J lost 8 bases; unmatched junction nucleotides: 9. As DNA, the CDR3 is TGTGCCAGCAGCTTCGCGGGAGGTGGTCCCCATGAGCAGTTCTTC. Translated, it gives CASSFAGGGPHEQFF.

The CDR3 DNA reads TGTGCCACCAGTGATTATGGGGATGAAGCTTTCTTT. This translates into CATSDYGDEAFF. This sequence joins TRBV24-1 and TRBJ1-1; D is unresolved. The CDR3 spans 12 residues. CDR1 is KGHDR and CDR2 is SFDVKD in the germline V gene. Deletions cut 2 bases from V and 7 bases from J, with 7 bases between.

This clonotype rates as medium-sized. The rearrangement joins TRBV7-2 to TRBJ1-1; D remains unclear. Germline CDR1 reads SGHTA; CDR2 reads FQGNSA. The CDR3 sequence is 14 residues long. Trimming pared 1 base from V and 1 base from J, leaving 7 bases between. The CDR3 DNA reads as TGTGCCAGCAGCTTAGGGCATCGGAACACTGAAGCTTTCTTT. The encoded protein is CASSLGHRNTEAFF.

This clonotype is judged medium-sized. The J gene is TRBJ2-1, the V gene TRBV5-6; 7 nucleotides match TRBD1. Germline V gives CDR1 SGHDT, CDR2 YYEEEE. CDR3 size: 14 residues. The junction had 6 bases not matched to a gene; V was cut back by 4 bases and J by 5 bases. The DNA for the CDR3 is TGTGCCAGCAGCCCGCCGGGACAGCACAATGAGCAGTTCTTC. This gives the protein CASSPPGQHNEQFF. Full variable domain (outside the CDR3, taken from reference TRBV5-6 and TRBJ2-1): DAGVTQSPTHLIKTRGQQVTLRCSPKSGHDTVSWYQQALGQGPQFIFQYYEEEERQRGNFPDRFSGHQFPNYSSELNVNALLLGDSALYLCASSPPGQHNEQFFGPGTRLTVL.

This clonotype is judged medium-sized. This chain joins TRBV6-6 and TRBJ2-3; D is undetermined. Germline CDR1 is MNHNY and CDR2 is SVGAGI (reference sequence). The V end was cut by 6 bases, the J end by 5 bases, with 9 bases between. The CDR3 length is 12 residues. CDR3 sequence: CASSPTRDTQYF. Here the CDR3 DNA reads TGTGCCAGCAGCCCTACCAGAGATACGCAGTATTTT.

This chain connects TRBV7-8 to TRBJ2-1, with 12 bases aligning to TRBD2. This CDR3 region has 15 residues. V lost 5 bases, J lost 7 bases, and 6 bases stayed unmatched. Germline V gene lookup returns CDR1 SGHVS and CDR2 FQNEAQ. CDR3 nucleotide sequence: TGTGCCAGCAGCCCTAGCGGGGGGGCTAGGAATGAGCAGTTCTTC. It is translated as CASSPSGGARNEQFF.